A selection of T cell receptor beta chains follows, all from one sample in a study of blood T cell repertoires in COVID-19. Profiled with immunoSEQ multiplex PCR; TCRdb holds only in-frame clones, not every one. This repertoire shows 120,000 to 150,000 clones, 80% to 90% found once; its top ten account for 38%. What was sequenced was peripheral blood. All receptors come from a human donor in a cohort sampled during active COVID-19. Each CDR3 is given with its conserved first and last residue. Fields, in order: D gene, J gene, V gene, CDR3 protein, CDR3 DNA. D genes are given only for firm matches.

- | TRBJ2-1 | TRBV4-3 | CASSQNEFSYNEQFF | TGCGCCAGCAGCCAAAACGAGTTCTCCTACAATGAGCAGTTCTTC
- | TRBJ1-6 | TRBV4-1 | CASSRSFNSPLHF | TGCGCCAGCAGCCGGAGCTTTAATTCACCCCTCCACTTT
TRBD2 | TRBJ2-1 | TRBV15 | CATSREAGGLQFF | TGTGCCACCAGCAGAGAAGCGGGGGGCCTTCAGTTCTTC
- | TRBJ1-2 | TRBV30 | CAGAGVFGGYTF | TGTGCCGGCGCGGGGGTCTTTGGTGGCTACACCTTC
- | TRBJ1-2 | TRBV19 | CASSTAGTIFGYTF | TGTGCCAGTAGTACGGCAGGTACCATATTTGGCTACACCTTC
- | TRBJ1-2 | TRBV5-1 | CASSLEGNYGYTF | TGCGCCAGCAGCTTGGAGGGGAACTATGGCTACACCTTC
- | TRBJ1-1 | TRBV18 | CASSPGQANTEAFF | TGTGCCAGCTCACCGGGGCAGGCGAACACTGAAGCTTTCTTT
- | TRBJ1-3 | TRBV10-3 | CAISGGAADSGNTIYF | TGTGCCATCAGTGGGGGAGCGGCCGACTCTGGAAACACCATATATTTT
- | TRBJ1-1 | TRBV7-8 | CASLPPGVGSTEAFF | TGTGCCAGCTTGCCCCCGGGGGTGGGGAGCACTGAAGCTTTCTTT
TRBD1 | TRBJ1-4 | TRBV7-2 | CASSIGTGYEKLFF | TGTGCCAGCAGCATCGGGACAGGGTATGAAAAACTGTTTTTT
- | TRBJ1-6 | TRBV9 | CASSVGEWDSPLHF | TGTGCCAGCAGCGTAGGGGAGTGGGATTCACCCCTCCACTTT
TRBD2 | TRBJ2-5 | TRBV5-1 | CASSSGTSGGRETQYF | TGCGCCAGCAGCTCCGGGACTAGCGGGGGAAGGGAGACCCAGTACTTC